This passage covers 13 T cell receptor beta chains from one sample sequenced in a study of shared clonotypes between healthy human individuals (dated by TCRdb to about 2020). The library was prepared using the immunoSEQ multiplex PCR assay. TCRdb holds this immuneACCESS table with in-frame rearrangements only. Some clones are missing; in checked studies, unresolved V genes explain under half, and the rest has no known cause. This sample lists hundreds of thousands of clones; approximately 75% were detected once. The top ten clonotypes cover less than 2% of the sample. Sequences were obtained from memory CD4+ T cells sorted from blood. The cell subset or site label, read with the paper, signifies: CD45RA-negative fraction. These receptors were collected from a woman in her thirties in good health.

J is TRBJ2-1 and V is TRBV7-2; 7 nucleotides agree with TRBD2. CDR1 and CDR2 from the germline V gene are SGHTA and FQGNSA. There are 15 residues in the CDR3. V dropped 5 bases and J dropped 14; count of bases not matched to a gene: 18. The CDR3 sequence: CASSLQRDSKLGEFF. The CDR3 nucleotides read TGTGCCAGCAGCCTTCAGCGGGATTCGAAATTGGGGGAGTTCTTC.

This clone was found a few times. The J gene is TRBJ2-1, the V gene TRBV7-2, with a possible D match to TRBD2 (5 bases). Trimming cost V 3 bases and J 0 bases, with 9 bases left between them. This CDR3 is 15 amino acids long. CDR1 and CDR2 from the germline V gene are SGHTA and FQGNSA. The CDR3 here is CASSFTAVSYNEQFF. In nucleotides, the CDR3 is TGTGCCAGCAGCTTCACAGCGGTCTCCTACAATGAGCAGTTCTTC.

The rearrangement joins TRBV11-2 to TRBJ2-2; 9 positions agree with TRBD1. The J segment lost 5 bases and the V segment lost 5 bases, leaving 6 bases of the junction unmatched. The CDR3 is 15 residues long. CDR1 SGHAT and CDR2 FQNNGV come from the germline V gene. CDR3 region: CASSPWTGETGELFF. The CDR3 region has the DNA TGTGCCAGCAGCCCCTGGACAGGGGAAACCGGGGAGCTGTTTTTT.

The rearrangement links TRBV6-6 to TRBJ2-4; D is unresolved. Trimming took off 7 bases at V and 8 bases at J, with 12 bases between the two ends. This CDR3 contains 12 residues. Germline CDR1 reads MNHNY; CDR2 reads SVGAGI (reference sequence). As DNA, the CDR3 is TGTGCCAGCAACTCCCCGACGGACATTCAGTACTTC. Translated: CASNSPTDIQYF.

The chain has TRBV28 and TRBJ1-5; D ambiguous. The V gene lost 3 bases and the J gene lost 7 bases, with 16 bases spanning the gap. Per the germline V gene, CDR1 is MDHEN and CDR2 is SYDVKM. The CDR3 covers 15 residues. This CDR3 reads CASSFGELVGQPQHF. Here the CDR3 DNA reads TGTGCCAGCAGTTTCGGCGAATTGGTGGGACAGCCCCAGCATTTT.

This chain links TRBV7-2 with TRBJ1-1; D remains ambiguous. The V end lost 1 base, the J end lost 7 bases, and 7 bases lay between the germline ends. This CDR3 has 12 residues. Germline CDR1 is SGHTA and CDR2 is FQGNSA. The CDR3 DNA is TGTGCCAGCAGCTTAGTATCGTTTGAAGCTTTCTTT. This translates into CASSLVSFEAFF. The full variable domain, rest sourced from reference TRBV7-2 and TRBJ1-1, is GAGVSQSPSNKVTEKGKDVELRCDPISGHTALYWYRQSLGQGLEFLIYFQGNSAPDKSGLPSDRFSAERTGGSVSTLTIQRTQQEDSAVYLCASSLVSFEAFFGQGTRLTVV.

The chain links TRBV5-1 to TRBJ2-1; 7 positions agree with TRBD2. CDR3 length: 14 residues. Germline lookup yields CDR1 SGHRS and CDR2 YFSETQ. The CDR3: CATSGTGSYNEQFF. The CDR3 DNA reads TGCGCGACAAGCGGGACCGGCTCCTACAATGAGCAGTTCTTC.

The chain is built from TRBV10-3 and TRBJ2-3, with D tentatively TRBD2 (6 bases). The germline V gene has CDR1 ENHRY and CDR2 SYGVKD. Trimming took 10 bases from V and 2 from J, leaving 16 bases between them. The CDR3 spans 14 residues. The CDR3 DNA reads as TGTGCCACGAAGAGGGCGCGGGACACAGATACGCAGTATTTT. It is translated as CATKRARDTDTQYF.

This clone was recorded only once. The chain carries TRBV7-9 and TRBJ2-1, with D unclear. Deletions cut 7 bases from V and 0 bases from J, with 13 bases between. The CDR3 covers 15 residues. Germline assignment: CDR1 SEHNR and CDR2 FQNEAQ (reference sequence). The CDR3 sequence is CASTRLGASYNEQFF. As DNA, the CDR3 is TGTGCCAGCACCAGACTCGGCGCCTCCTACAATGAGCAGTTCTTC.

The rearrangement uses TRBV6-4 and TRBJ2-3; D is possibly TRBD2 (6 bases). The V end was cut by 5 bases, the J end by 6 bases, with 15 bases between. Germline CDR1 is MRHNA and CDR2 is SNTAGT. The CDR3 has 14 amino acids. The chain's CDR3 is CASSLLGGPDTQYF. CDR3 nucleotide sequence: TGTGCCAGCAGTCTCCTCGGGGGTCCCGATACGCAGTATTTT.

V gene TRBV11-2 combines with J gene TRBJ1-2; 7 nucleotides align to TRBD1. There are 13 residues in the CDR3. The J segment lost 7 bases and the V segment lost 8 bases, leaving 10 bases of the junction unmatched. Per the germline V gene, CDR1 is SGHAT and CDR2 is FQNNGV. The CDR3 coding sequence is TGTGCCAGCGCCCCCCGACAGGGCGGTGGCTACACCTTC. It specifies CASAPRQGGGYTF.

This sequence joins TRBV18 and TRBJ2-7; 14 nucleotides line up with TRBD2. The CDR3 contains 15 residues. V shed 3 bases, J shed 7 bases, and the junction held 5 bases outside the gene matches. The germline V gene encodes CDR1 KGHSH and CDR2 LQKENI. The CDR3 coding sequence is TGTGCCAGCTCACCGACTAGCGGGAGGGCCCAAGAGCAGTACTTC. As protein: CASSPTSGRAQEQYF.

A single count supports this clone. The V call is TRBV7-9, the J call TRBJ1-1, with D possibly matching TRBD1 (6 bases). CDR3 length: 13 residues. V lost 1 base and J 11 bases, leaving 14 bases between the germline ends. Germline assignment: CDR1 SEHNR and CDR2 FQNEAQ (reference sequence). CDR3 amino acids: CASSLGYERGAFF. The DNA of the CDR3 is TGTGCCAGCAGCTTAGGGTATGAAAGGGGGGCTTTCTTT.